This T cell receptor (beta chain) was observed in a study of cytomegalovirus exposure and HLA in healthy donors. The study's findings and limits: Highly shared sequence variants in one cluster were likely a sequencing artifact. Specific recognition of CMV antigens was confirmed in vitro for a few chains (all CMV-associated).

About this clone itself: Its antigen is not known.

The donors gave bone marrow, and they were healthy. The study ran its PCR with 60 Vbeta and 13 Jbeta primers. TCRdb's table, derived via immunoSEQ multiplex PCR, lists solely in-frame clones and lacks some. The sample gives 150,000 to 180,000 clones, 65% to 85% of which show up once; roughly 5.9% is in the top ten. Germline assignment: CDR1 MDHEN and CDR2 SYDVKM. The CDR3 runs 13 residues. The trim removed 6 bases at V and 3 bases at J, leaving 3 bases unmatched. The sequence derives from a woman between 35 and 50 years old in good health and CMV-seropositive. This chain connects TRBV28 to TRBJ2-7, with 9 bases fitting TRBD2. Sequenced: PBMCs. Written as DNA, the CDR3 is TGTGCCAGCAGGCTAGCGGGAAGCTACGAGCAGTACTTC. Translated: CASRLAGSYEQYF.